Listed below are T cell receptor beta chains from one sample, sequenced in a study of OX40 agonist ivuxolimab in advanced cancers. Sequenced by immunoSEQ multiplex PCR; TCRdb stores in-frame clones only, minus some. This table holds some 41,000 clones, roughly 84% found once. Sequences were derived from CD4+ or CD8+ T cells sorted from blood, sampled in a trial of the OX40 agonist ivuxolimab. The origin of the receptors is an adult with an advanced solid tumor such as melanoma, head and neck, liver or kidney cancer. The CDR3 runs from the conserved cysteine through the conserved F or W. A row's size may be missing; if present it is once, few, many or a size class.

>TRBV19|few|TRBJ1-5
CASSIRVQPQHF
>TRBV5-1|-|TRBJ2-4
CASSLGTSGTNLAKNIQYF
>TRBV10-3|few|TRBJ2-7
CAISESFRQGPYF
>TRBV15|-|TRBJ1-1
CATSRDLDSPEAFF
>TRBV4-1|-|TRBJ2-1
CASSQARENPHNEQFF
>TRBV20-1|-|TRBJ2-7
CSAQDHYEQYF
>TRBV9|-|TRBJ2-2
CASSVSDTGELFF
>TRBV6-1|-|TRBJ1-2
CASTYGTAYGYTF
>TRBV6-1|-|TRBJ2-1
CASRPLASYNEQFF
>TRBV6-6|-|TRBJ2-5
CASNGGGETQYF
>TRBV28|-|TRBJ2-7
CASSQGGTGSYEQYF
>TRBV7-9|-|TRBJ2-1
CASSLQRLSSYNEQFF
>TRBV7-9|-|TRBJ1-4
CASSFSYSTDGWPGKLFF
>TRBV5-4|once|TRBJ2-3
CAHSGGTSPLTQYF
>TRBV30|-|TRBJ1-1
CAWSRGSTEAFF
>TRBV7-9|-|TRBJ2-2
CASSLVQGSNTGELFF
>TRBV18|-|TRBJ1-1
CASSPSGQGISFF
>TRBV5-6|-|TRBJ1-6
CASSLDGSPLHF
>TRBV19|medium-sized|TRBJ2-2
CATGLRGTGELFF
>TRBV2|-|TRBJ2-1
CASSGTETLGHEQFF
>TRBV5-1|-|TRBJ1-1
CASSFDRLKNTEAFF
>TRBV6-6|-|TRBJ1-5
CASRQTGLGNQPQHF
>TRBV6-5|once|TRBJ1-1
CASKQTVNTEAFF
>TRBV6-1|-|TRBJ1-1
CASSLTGVSSEAFF
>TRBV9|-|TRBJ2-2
CASSVEERQVRITGELFF
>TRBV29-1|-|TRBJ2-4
CSVGGSGAKNIQYF
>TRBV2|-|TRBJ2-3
CASMIASTDTQYF
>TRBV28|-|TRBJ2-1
CASSLAGGPYNEQFF
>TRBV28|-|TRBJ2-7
CASRTGLGQGRYEQYF
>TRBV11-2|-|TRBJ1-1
CASSLEQSGAGDTEAFF
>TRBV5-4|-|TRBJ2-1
CASSPGTSGRADEQFF
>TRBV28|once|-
CASRMDQGSEQYF
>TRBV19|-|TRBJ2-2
CASSKIAGVNTGELFF
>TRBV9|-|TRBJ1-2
CASGLGSAGYTF
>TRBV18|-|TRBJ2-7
CASSPPGLAGEGAREQYF
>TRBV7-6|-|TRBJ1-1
CASSSRPTEKNTEAFF
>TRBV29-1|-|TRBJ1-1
CSAPKEGLNTEAFF
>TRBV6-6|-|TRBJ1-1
CASSLGTEAFF
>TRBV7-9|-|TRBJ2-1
CASSPLGAPTGEQFF
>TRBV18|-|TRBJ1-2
CASSHPGQGAYGYTF
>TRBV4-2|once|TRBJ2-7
CASSFEGLSYEQYF